Listed here is a single T cell receptor (beta chain). Its specific antigen is unknown. No qualities accompany the bases; no much larger clone lies one base away. Genomic DNA was extracted from sorted cells with the QIAGEN DNeasy Blood and Tissue Kit for TCRbeta CDR3 sequencing. Through immunoSEQ, high-throughput TCRbeta CDR3 sequencing was done commercially, including PCR amplification with internal controls and bias correction. The paper's data handling went like this. Unique productive TCRbeta sequences were defined by CDR3 nucleotide sequence where primers matched, and otherwise by CDR3 amino acid sequence together with Vbeta and Jbeta genes. Sequences were defined as donor-reactive when expanded at least 5-fold in CFSE-low cells versus unstimulated cells and present at a frequency of at least 0.01% in CFSE-low cells. Jensen-Shannon divergence, calculated on the top 100 TCRbeta sequences ranked by frequency, was used to quantify repertoire divergence. When a sample had multiple sequencing runs, each run was corrected for sorting error separately and the runs were then pooled. TCRdb carries this immuneACCESS record with in-frame sequences only. Its versions omit some clonotypes, under half of them owing to an unresolved V gene in the studies checked, with the rest unexplained. The DNA was the basis for D and trimming; V, J and clone size are from that table. The sample table lists roughly 40,000 clones, 95% to 96% of them with a count of one. 0.37% of the sample is taken by the ten largest.

The sample originates from a study of Tregs in tolerant kidney transplant recipients (dated by TCRdb to the late 2010s). With regard to the full study: Additional Treg samples were obtained from a roughly three-day mixed lymphocyte reaction with belatacept, with some samples followed by a roughly five-day donor restimulation, before recipient CD4+CD25+CD127- cells were sorted. During sorting of primary belatacept mixed lymphocyte reaction cultures, recipient cells were distinguished from donor cells with antibodies. Before combined kidney and bone marrow transplantation, this study identified donor-specific regulatory T cells using TCRbeta sequencing and then followed those same cells after transplant. In a few healthy controls, several methods of expanding Tregs specific for an allogeneic donor were compared by TCRbeta repertoire sequencing. The paper's findings and limits, for the study overall: Expanding Tregs with activated donor B cells appeared to identify the most biologically relevant and donor-specific TCRbeta repertoire. The study was limited by small patient numbers, and the findings need validation in larger populations and under other immunosuppression protocols. Biological reproducibility was not examined directly, but technical replication error appeared to be minimal.

Healthy control blood was obtained either as purchased buffy coats or from healthy volunteers. Healthy control blood was processed to PBMCs by Ficoll density gradient and cryopreserved, and patient PBMCs were collected before and after transplant. Trimming takes 2 bases from V and 4 bases from J, and the germline ends sit 17 bases apart. The CDR3 numbers 16 residues from cysteine through phenylalanine. CDR3 DNA is the only sequence kept; it has 48 bases, read in frame from the first base. CDR1 is given as MNHNS and CDR2 as SASEGT, both from the germline V gene. The chain joins TRBV6-1 to TRBJ1-2; D gene: possibly TRBD1, on 5 matching bases. The TCR was taken from a human donor in good health. Sequencing was done on a sample of Tregs from blood cultured with allogeneic cells. The CDR3 here reads CASSENPSGKGYGYTF. The nucleotides are TGTGCCAGCAGTGAAAACCCCTCAGGGAAAGGCTATGGCTACACCTTC.